The clone carrying this T cell receptor (beta chain) was detected a few times. Its antigen is not known. V lost 7 bases, J lost 3 bases, and 8 bases stayed unmatched. Germline CDR1 is MDHEN and CDR2 is SYDVKM. This CDR3 spans 14 amino acids. The data stem from a study of beta chain features in type 1 diabetes. Sorting based on CD45RO/CCR7/CD25/CD127/CD95/CD27 separated CD4+ naive, central memory, regulatory and stem cell-like memory cells. Investigators reverse transcribed all isolated RNA, so they sequenced expressed TCRB transcripts. Repertoires were generated with immunoSEQ multiplex PCR, while TCRdb's copy carries only in-frame clones and drops some. The top ten hold more than 0.015% of the sample, which has roughly 400,000 clones, roughly 15% seen once. Overall study results and limits: Significant though moderate, a shortening of TCRB CDR3s appeared in all four CD4+ subsets of Type 1 diabetes patients. Compared to healthy donors, patients appeared to have naive, central memory and Treg TCRB repertoires that were more alike.

The chain joins TRBV28 to TRBJ2-7; 8 nucleotides agree with TRBD2. The sequence came from a woman aged 18-29 years in good health. The sequencing sample was made of naive CD4+ T cells from blood. In DNA, the CDR3 is TGTGCCAGCATCCCAGCGGGAGCGGTCTACGAGCAGTACTTC. Translating it yields CASIPAGAVYEQYF.